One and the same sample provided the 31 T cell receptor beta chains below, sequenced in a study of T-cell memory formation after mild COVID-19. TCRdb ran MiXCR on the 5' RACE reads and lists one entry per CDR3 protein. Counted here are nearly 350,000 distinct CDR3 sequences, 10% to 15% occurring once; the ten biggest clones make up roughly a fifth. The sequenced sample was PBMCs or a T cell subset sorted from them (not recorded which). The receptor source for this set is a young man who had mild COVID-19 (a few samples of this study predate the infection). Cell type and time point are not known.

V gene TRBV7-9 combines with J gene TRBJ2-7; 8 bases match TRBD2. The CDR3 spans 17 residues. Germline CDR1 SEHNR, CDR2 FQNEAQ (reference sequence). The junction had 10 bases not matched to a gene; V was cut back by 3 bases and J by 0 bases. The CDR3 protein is CASSFGAGGYSSYEQYF. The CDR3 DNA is TGTGCCAGCAGCTTCGGTGCGGGGGGCTACAGCTCCTACGAGCAGTACTTC.

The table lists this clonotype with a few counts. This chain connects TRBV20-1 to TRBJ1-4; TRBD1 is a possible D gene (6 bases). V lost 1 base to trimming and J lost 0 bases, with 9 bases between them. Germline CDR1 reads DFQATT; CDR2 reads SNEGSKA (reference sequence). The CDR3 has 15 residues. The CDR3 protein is CSARARGTTNEKLFF. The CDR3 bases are TGCAGTGCTAGAGCTAGGGGGACAACTAATGAAAAACTGTTTTTT.

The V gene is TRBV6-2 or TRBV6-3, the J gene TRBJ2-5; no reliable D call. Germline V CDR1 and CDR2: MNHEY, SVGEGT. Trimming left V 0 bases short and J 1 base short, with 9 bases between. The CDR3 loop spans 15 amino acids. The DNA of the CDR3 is TGTGCCAGCAGTTACTCCCGGCTCAGCCAAGAGACCCAGTACTTC. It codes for CASSYSRLSQETQYF.

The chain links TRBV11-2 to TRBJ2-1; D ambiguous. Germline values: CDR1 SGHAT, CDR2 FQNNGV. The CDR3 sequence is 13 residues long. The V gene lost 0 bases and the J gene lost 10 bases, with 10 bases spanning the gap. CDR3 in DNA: TGTGCCAGCAGCTTAGATTTAGCCCGGGAGCAGTTCTTC. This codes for CASSLDLAREQFF.

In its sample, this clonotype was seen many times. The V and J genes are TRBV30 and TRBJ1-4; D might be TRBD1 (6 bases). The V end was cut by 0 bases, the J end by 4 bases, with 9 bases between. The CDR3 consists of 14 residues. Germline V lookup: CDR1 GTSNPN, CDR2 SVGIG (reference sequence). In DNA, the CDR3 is TGTGCCTGGAGTGTAGACAGGAGTAATGAAAAACTGTTTTTT. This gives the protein CAWSVDRSNEKLFF.

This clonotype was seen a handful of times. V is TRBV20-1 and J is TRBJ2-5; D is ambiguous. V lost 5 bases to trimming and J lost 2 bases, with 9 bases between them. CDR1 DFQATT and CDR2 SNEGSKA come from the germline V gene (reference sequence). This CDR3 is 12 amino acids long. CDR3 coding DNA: TGCAGTGCTCCGCGGCAGCAAGAGACCCAGTACTTC. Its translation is CSAPRQQETQYF.

The CDR3 bases are TGTGCCATCAGTGGGGCTAGCGGGGGGCTCTCCTACAATGAGCAGTTCTTC. Translated, it gives CAISGASGGLSYNEQFF. The J gene is TRBJ2-1, the V gene TRBV10-3, with TRBD2 identical over 11 bases. The junction had 5 bases not matched to a gene; V was cut back by 4 bases and J by 0 bases. CDR1 and CDR2 from the germline V gene are ENHRY and SYGVKD. The length of the CDR3 is 17 residues.

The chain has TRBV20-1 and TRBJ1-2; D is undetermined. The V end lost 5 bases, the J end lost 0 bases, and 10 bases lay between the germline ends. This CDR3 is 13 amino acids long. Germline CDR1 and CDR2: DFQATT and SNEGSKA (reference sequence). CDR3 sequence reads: CSALQPTNYGYTF. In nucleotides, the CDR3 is TGCAGTGCTCTACAGCCCACTAACTATGGCTACACCTTC.

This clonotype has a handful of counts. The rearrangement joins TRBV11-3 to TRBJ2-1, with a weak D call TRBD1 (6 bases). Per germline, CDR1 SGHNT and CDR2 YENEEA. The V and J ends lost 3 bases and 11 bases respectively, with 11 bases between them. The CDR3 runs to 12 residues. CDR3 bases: TGTGCCAGCAGCTTGTACCGGGACAAGCAGTTCTTC. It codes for CASSLYRDKQFF.

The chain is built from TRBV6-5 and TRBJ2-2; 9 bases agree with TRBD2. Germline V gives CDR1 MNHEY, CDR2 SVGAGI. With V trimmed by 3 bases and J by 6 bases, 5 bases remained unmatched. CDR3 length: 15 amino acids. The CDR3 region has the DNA TGTGCCAGCAGTTATAGCGGGGGCGGCGCCGGGGAGCTGTTTTTT. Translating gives CASSYSGGGAGELFF.

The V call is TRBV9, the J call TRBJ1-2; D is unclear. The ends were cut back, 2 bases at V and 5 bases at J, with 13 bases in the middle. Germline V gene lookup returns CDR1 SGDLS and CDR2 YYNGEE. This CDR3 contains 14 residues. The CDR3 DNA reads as TGTGCCAGCAGCGTGCAGGCTCTCGGGTATGGCTACACCTTC. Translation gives CASSVQALGYGYTF.

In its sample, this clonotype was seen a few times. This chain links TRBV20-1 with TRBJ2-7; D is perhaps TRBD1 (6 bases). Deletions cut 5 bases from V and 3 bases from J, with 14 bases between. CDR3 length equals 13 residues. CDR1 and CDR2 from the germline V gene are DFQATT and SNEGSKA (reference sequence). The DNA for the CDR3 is TGCAGTGCTTTACTGGACAGAGGCTACGAGCAGTACGTC. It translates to CSALLDRGYEQYV.

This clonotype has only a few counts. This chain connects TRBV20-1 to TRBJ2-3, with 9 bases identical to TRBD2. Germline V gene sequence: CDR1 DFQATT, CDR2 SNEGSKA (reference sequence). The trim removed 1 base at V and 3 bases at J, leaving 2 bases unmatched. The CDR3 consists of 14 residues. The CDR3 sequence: CSARVAGETDTQYF. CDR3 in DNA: TGCAGTGCTAGAGTAGCGGGGGAGACAGATACGCAGTATTTT.

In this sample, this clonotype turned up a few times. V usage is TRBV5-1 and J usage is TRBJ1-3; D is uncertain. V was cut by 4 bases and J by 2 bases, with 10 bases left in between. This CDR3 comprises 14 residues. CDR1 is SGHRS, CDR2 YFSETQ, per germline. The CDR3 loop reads CASSMDIPGNTIYF. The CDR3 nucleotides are TGCGCCAGCAGCATGGATATTCCTGGAAACACCATATATTTT. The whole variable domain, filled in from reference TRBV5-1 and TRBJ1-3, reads KAGVTQTPRYLIKTRGQQVTLSCSPISGHRSVSWYQQTPGQGLQFLFEYFSETQRNKGNFPGRFSGRQFSNSRSEMNVSTLELGDSALYLCASSMDIPGNTIYFGEGSWLTVV.

CDR3 in DNA: TGTGCCAGCAGCTTAACGTCCGCGGGGGGACGCACAGATACGCAGTATTTT. Translating it yields CASSLTSAGGRTDTQYF. The chain links TRBV7-3 to TRBJ2-3, with 8 bases matching TRBD2. V was pared by 0 bases and J by 1 base, with 6 bases of the junction left unmatched. The CDR3 loop spans 17 amino acids. The germline V gene has CDR1 SGHTA and CDR2 FQGTGA.

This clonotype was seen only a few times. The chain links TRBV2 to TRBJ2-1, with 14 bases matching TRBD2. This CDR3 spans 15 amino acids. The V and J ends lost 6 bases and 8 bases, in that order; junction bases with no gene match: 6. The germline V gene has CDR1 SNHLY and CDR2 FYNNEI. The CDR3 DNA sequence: TGTGCCAGCAGACCGACTAGCGGGGGGGCCCATGAGCAGTTCTTC. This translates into CASRPTSGGAHEQFF.

CDR3 in amino acids: CATSDAGQGAAGETQYF. CDR3 sequence (DNA): TGTGCCACCAGTGATGCGGGACAGGGGGCAGCAGGAGAGACCCAGTACTTC. V usage is TRBV24-1 and J usage is TRBJ2-5, with 12 bases that match TRBD1. This CDR3 is 17 amino acids long. Germline lookup yields CDR1 KGHDR and CDR2 SFDVKD. Trimming took 3 bases from V and 4 from J; bases not matched to a gene: 8.

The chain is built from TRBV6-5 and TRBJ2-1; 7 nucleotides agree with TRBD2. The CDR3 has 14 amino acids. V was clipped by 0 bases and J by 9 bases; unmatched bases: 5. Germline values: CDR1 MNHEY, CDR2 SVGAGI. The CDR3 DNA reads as TGTGCCAGCAGTTACTCCGGGGGGAGGGTTGAGCAGTTCTTC. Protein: CASSYSGGRVEQFF.

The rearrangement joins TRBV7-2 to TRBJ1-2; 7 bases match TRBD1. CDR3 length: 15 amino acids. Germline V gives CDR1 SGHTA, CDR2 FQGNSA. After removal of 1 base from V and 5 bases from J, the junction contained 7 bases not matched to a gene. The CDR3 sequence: CASSLGWTGAYGYTF. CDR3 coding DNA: TGTGCCAGCAGCTTAGGGTGGACAGGCGCTTATGGCTACACCTTC.

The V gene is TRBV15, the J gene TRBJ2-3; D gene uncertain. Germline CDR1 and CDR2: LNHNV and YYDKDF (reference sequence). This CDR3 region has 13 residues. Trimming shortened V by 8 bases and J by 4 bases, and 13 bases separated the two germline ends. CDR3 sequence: CATSPMRADTQYF. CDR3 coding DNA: TGTGCCACCTCCCCCATGCGCGCAGATACGCAGTATTTT.

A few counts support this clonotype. As DNA, the CDR3 is TGCGCCAGCAGTCAGGGGCGAAGGGATGAGCAGTTCTTC. Translating gives CASSQGRRDEQFF. This rearrangement joins TRBV5-1 to TRBJ2-1, with D perhaps TRBD1 (6 bases). The CDR3 totals 13 residues. V dropped 5 bases and J dropped 8 bases, with 14 bases sitting between them. Germline V CDR1 and CDR2: SGHRS, YFSETQ.

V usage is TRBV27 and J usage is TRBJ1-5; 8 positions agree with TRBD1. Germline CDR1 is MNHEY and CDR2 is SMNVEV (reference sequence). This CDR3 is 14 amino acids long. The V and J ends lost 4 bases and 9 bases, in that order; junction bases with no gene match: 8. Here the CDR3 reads CASSSIDRGVPQHF. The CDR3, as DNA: TGTGCCAGCAGTTCAATCGACAGGGGAGTGCCCCAGCATTTT.

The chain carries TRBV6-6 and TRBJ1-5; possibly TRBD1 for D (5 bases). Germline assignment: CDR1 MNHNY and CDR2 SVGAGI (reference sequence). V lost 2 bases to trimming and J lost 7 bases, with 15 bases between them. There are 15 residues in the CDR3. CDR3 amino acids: CASSYRRGANQPQHF. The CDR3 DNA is TGTGCCAGCAGTTACCGTAGGGGAGCAAACCAGCCCCAGCATTTT.

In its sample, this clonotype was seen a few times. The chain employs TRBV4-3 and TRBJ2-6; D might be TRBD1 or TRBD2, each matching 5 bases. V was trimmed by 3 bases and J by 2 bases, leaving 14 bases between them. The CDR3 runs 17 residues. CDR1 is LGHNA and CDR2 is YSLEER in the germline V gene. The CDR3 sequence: CASSQVSKGPGANVLTF. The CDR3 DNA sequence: TGCGCCAGCAGCCAGGTTAGCAAGGGACCTGGGGCCAACGTCCTGACTTTC.

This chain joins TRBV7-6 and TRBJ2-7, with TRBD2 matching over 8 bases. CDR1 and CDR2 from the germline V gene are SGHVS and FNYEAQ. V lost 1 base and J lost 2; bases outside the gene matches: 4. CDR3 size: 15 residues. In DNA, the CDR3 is TGTGCCAGCAGCTTAGGCGGGGGGAACACCTACGAGCAGTACTTC. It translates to CASSLGGGNTYEQYF.

The CDR3 loop is CASSLDPAYEQYF. CDR3 in DNA: TGCGCCAGCAGCTTGGACCCGGCCTACGAGCAGTACTTC. The rearrangement links TRBV5-1 to TRBJ2-7; D gene unclear. With 0 bases removed from V and 2 bases from J, the gap between germline ends came to 6 bases. Per germline, CDR1 SGHRS and CDR2 YFSETQ. The CDR3 sequence is 13 residues long.

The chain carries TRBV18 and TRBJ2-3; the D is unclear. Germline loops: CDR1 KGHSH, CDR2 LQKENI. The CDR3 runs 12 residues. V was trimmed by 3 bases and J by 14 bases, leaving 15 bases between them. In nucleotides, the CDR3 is TGTGCCAGCTCACCCCCGCTTGGCTTTTCGTATTTT. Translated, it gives CASSPPLGFSYF.

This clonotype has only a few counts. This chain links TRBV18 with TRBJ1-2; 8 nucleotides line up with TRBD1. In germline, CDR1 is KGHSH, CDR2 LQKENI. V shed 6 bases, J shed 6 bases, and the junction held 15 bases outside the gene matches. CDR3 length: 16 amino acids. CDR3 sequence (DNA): TGTGCCAGCTCCCGGCAGAGTGGACAGGGACGTGATGGCTACACCTTC. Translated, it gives CASSRQSGQGRDGYTF.

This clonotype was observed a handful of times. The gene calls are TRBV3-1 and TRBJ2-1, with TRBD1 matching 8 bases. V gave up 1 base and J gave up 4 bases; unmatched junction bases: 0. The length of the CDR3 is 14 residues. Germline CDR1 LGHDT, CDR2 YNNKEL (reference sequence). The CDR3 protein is CASSQGTGYNEQFF. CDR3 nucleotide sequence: TGTGCCAGCAGCCAAGGGACAGGGTACAATGAGCAGTTCTTC.

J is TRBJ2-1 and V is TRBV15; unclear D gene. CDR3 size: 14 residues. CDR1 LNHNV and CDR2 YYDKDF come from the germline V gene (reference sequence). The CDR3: CTRISPHNLNEQFF. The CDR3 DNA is TGTACCCGAATCTCCCCCCATAATCTCAATGAGCAGTTCTTC.

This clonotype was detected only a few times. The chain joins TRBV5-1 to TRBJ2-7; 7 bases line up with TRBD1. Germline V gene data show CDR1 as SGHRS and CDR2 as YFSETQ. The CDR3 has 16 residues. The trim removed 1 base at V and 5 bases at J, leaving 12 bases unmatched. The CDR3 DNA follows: TGCGCCAGCAGCTTGAGGGGGCTTGGGGCCTTAGACGAGCAGTACTTC. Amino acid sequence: CASSLRGLGALDEQYF.